What follows describes a single T cell receptor (beta chain). Its antigen is currently not known. Base quality data are lacking; no much larger clone is found one base away. The data originate from a study of blood T cell repertoires in COVID-19 (dated by TCRdb to 2018 to 2020). Context from the whole study: Samples covering the acute and convalescent phases of COVID-19 were provided by collaborators in the United States, Italy and Spain. The prospective study material was composed of cDNA or gDNA derived from T cells, B-cell-depleted T cells, or PBMCs. Samples were obtained from the ongoing ImmuneRACE study (first 160 participants) and from 1,254 subjects provided by 6 global collaborators. The repertoires were released in a freely available public database meant as a resource for research on the immune response to SARS-CoV-2. Nearly every sample came with metadata listing a de-identified subject ID, COVID-19 status, age in years and sex. HLA class I and class II types, where available, came from metadata supplied by the sample provider rather than from assay-based typing. Deeply sampled blood TCRbeta repertoires from subjects exposed to, actively infected with, or recovered from COVID-19 were included in the dataset. The paper as a whole reports these results and caveats: How much clinical and demographic metadata was included differed by source and by participant, and the metadata was provided uncurated.

TCRbeta CDR3 regions were amplified from genomic DNA by means of the immunoSEQ Assay, a bias-controlled multiplex PCR. Per the source publication's procedure: The number of nucleated cells in each sample was estimated from the amplification of reference gene primers within the assay. To quantify the absolute abundance of each unique TCRbeta CDR3 rearrangement, sequence reads were collapsed and filtered. For each sample, productive Simpson clonality was calculated as the square root of Simpson's diversity index across productive rearrangements. Imported from immuneACCESS, the table was reduced by TCRdb to in-frame sequences with V and J called. These copies leave out some clones; in studies compared against another copy, an unresolved V gene accounts for under half, and the cause of the remainder is not known. Clone size and the V and J calls come from that table; the DNA yielded D and trimming. This sample has about 220,000 clones in its table, and about 83% of those were observed once. 6.8% of the sample is in the top ten clones.

In the prospective study, participants were about 18 to 100 years old, resided in approximately 22 geographic areas of the United States, and were enrolled through a virtual design. To assign participants to cohorts, the prospective study relied on clinical history that participants themselves reported in a screening survey and a study questionnaire. For ImmuneRACE Cohort 3, a participant was defined as recovered based on two consecutive negative NP/OP PCR tests, clearance by a healthcare professional, or resolution of symptoms. Mobile phlebotomists in the prospective study collected whole blood, serum and a nasopharyngeal or oropharyngeal swab from every participant. Prospective study participants could optionally give additional blood draws and questionnaires over a 2-month period. Before DNA extraction, blood samples from the prospective study were shipped at room temperature or frozen. Sequencing was performed on PBMCs or T cells enriched from blood (not recorded which). The receptor's source is a middle-aged woman who had recovered from COVID-19.

The CDR3 region has the sequence CASRGQGEASEQYF. DNA sequence: TGTGCCAGCAGGGGACAGGGGGAGGCAAGCGAGCAGTACTTC. This sequence uses TRBV6-5 and TRBJ2-7; 11 bases in the junction line up with TRBD1. V has 6 bases trimmed and J has 6 bases trimmed; junction bases matching no gene number 7. CDR1 and CDR2 were assigned from the germline V gene as MNHEY and SVGAGI. The CDR3 sequence holds 14 residues, the cysteine and phenylalanine included. The retained sequence is limited to the CDR3, 42 bases, with the frame set at the first base.